Sequencing of this T cell receptor beta chain was carried out in a study of graft-versus-host responses after intestinal transplantation. The overall study: Every transplant recipient was induced with anti-thymocyte globulin, then maintained on tacrolimus and steroids for roughly 3 years. Study results and caveats: GvH clones occurred in recipient marrow; some first appeared in ileum or blood.

After removal of 5 bases from V and 0 bases from J, the junction contained 11 bases not matched to a gene. CDR3 length: 17 amino acids. Germline CDR1 is SGHAT and CDR2 is FQNNGV. CFSE-labeled responder cells (around 200,000) were plated with around 200,000 irradiated, violet-dye-labeled stimulator cells. Libraries were prepared by immunoSEQ multiplex PCR; TCRdb keeps only in-frame clonotypes and omits some of them. The repertoire has tens of thousands of clones, around 47% of them found once; the top ten carry 1.3% to 1.5%. The rearrangement joins TRBV11-2 to TRBJ2-3, with 7 bases aligning to TRBD2. This receptor was obtained from a human patient who was an organ donor for intestinal transplantation. The starting material was alloreactive CD8+ T cells from a mixed lymphocyte reaction culture, obtained before transplantation. Subset denoted: CFSE-low proliferating T cells sorted from roughly 6-day pre-transplant mixed lymphocyte reaction (GvH or HvG direction). In nucleotides, the CDR3 is TGTGCCAGCAGCCCCAAACCCCTAGCGGTTAGCACAGATACGCAGTATTTT. Protein sequence: CASSPKPLAVSTDTQYF.